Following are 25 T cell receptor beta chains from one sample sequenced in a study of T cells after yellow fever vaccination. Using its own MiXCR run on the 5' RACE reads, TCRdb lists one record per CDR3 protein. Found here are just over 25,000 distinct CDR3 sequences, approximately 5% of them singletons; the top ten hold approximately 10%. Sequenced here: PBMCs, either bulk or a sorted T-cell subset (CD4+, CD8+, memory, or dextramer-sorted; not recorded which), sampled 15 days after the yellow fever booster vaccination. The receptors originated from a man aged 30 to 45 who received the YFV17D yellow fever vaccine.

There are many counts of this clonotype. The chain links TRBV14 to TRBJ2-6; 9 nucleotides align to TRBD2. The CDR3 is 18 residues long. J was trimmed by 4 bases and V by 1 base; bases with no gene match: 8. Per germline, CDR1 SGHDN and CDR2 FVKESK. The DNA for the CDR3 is TGTGCCAGCAGCCAAGTGGAACTAGCGGGTTACGGGGCCAACGTCCTGACTTTC. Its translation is CASSQVELAGYGANVLTF.

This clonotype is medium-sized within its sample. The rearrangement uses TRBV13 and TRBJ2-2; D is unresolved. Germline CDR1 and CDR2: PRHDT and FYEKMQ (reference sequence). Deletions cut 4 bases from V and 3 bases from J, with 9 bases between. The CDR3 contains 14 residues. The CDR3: CASSSPPYTGELFF. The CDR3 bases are TGTGCCAGCAGCTCTCCACCTTACACCGGGGAGCTGTTTTTT.

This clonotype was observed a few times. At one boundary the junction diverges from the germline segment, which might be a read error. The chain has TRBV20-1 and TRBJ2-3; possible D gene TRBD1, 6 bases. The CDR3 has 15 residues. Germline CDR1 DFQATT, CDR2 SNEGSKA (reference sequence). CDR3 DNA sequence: TGCTGTGCTAGAATTACAGGGTATCTCACAGATACGCAGTATTTT. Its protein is CCARITGYLTDTQYF.

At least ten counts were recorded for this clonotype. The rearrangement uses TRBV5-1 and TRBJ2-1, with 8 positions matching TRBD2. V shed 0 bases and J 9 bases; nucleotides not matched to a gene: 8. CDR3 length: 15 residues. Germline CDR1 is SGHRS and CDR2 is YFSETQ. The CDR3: CASSLDSGGQSEQFF. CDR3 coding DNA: TGCGCCAGCAGCTTGGATTCGGGAGGGCAGAGTGAGCAGTTCTTC.

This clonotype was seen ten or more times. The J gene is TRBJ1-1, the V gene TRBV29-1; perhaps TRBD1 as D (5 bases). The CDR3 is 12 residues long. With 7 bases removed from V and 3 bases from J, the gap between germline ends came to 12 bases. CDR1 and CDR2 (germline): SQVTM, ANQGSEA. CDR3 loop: CSGQTWDTEAFF. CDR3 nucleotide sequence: TGCAGCGGACAGACATGGGACACTGAAGCTTTCTTT.

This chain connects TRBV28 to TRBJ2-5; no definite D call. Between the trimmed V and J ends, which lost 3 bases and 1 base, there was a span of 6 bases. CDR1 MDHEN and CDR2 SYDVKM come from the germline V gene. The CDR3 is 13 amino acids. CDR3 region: CASSFPLQETQYF. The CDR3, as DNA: TGTGCCAGCAGTTTCCCCCTCCAAGAGACCCAGTACTTC.

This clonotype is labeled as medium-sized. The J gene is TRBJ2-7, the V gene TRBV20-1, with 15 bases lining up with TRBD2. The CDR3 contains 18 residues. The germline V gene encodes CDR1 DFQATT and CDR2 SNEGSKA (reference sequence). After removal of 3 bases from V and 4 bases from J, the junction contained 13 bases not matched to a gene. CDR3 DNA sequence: TGCAGTGCTAGCACGGGACTAGCGGGAGGCCCCTCCGATTACGAGCAGTACTTC. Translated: CSASTGLAGGPSDYEQYF.

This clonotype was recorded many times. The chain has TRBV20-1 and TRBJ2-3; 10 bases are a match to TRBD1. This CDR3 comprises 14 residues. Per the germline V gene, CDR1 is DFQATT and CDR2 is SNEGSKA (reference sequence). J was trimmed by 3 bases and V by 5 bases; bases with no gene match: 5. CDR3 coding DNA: TGCAGTGCTTCACCGGGACAGGGGACAGATACGCAGTATTTT. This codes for CSASPGQGTDTQYF.

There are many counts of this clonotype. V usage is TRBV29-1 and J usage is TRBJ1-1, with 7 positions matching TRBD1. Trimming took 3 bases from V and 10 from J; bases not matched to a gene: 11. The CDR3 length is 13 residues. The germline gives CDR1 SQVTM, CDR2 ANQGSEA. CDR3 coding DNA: TGCAGCGTTGAGAAGATTCAGGGGGATGTAGCTTTCTTT. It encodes CSVEKIQGDVAFF.

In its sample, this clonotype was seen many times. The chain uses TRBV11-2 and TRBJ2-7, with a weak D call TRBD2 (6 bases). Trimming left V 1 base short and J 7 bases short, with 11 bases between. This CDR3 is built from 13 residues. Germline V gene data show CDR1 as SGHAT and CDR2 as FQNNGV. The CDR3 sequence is CASSLAGVGEQYF. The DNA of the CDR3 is TGTGCCAGCAGCTTAGCGGGAGTGGGGGAGCAGTACTTC.

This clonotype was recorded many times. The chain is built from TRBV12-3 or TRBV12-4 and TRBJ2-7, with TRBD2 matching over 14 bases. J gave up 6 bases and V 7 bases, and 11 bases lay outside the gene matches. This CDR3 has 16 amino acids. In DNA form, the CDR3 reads TGTGCCAGCACGTCCCAGGTGGGACTAGCGGGAGTCGAGCAGTACTTC. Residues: CASTSQVGLAGVEQYF.

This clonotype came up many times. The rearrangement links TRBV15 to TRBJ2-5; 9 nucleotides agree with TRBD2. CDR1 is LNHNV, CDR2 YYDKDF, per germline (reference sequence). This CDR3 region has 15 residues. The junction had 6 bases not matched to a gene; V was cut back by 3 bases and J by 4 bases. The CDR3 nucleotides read TGTGCCACCAGCAGGATGGGAGCGGGAGGAGAGACCCAGTACTTC. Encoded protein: CATSRMGAGGETQYF.

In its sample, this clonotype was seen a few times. The CDR3 is CASGKTSGSLPGTDTQYF. The CDR3 nucleotides read TGTGCCAGCGGAAAGACTAGCGGGAGTCTACCAGGCACAGATACGCAGTATTTT. V usage is TRBV18 and J usage is TRBJ2-3; 12 bases line up with TRBD2. This CDR3 spans 18 amino acids. The germline gives CDR1 KGHSH, CDR2 LQKENI. J gave up 1 base and V 8 bases, and 13 bases lay outside the gene matches. Full variable domain (rest looked up from reference TRBV18 and TRBJ2-3): NAGVMQNPRHLVRRRGQEARLRCSPMKGHSHVYWYRQLPEEGLKFMVYLQKENIIDESGMPKERFSAEFPKEGPSILRIQQVVRGDSAAYFCASGKTSGSLPGTDTQYFGPGTRLTVL.

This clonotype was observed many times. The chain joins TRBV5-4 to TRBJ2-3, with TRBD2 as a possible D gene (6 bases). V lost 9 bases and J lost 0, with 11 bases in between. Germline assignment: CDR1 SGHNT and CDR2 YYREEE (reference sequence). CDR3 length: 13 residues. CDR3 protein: CATRELSTDTQYF. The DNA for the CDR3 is TGTGCCACTCGGGAGCTTAGCACAGATACGCAGTATTTT.

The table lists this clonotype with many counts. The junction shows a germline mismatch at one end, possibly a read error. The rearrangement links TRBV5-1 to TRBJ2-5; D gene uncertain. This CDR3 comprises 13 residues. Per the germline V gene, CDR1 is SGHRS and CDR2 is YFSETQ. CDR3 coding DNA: TGCGCCAGCAGCTTGGGCTTACGAGAGGCCCAGTACTTC. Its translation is CASSLGLREAQYF.

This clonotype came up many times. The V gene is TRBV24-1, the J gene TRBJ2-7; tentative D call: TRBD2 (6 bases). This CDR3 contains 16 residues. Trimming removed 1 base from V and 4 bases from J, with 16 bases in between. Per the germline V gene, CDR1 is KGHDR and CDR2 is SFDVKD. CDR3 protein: CATSDFGPDGRYEQYF. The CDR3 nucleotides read TGTGCCACCAGTGATTTTGGCCCGGACGGGAGATACGAGCAGTACTTC.

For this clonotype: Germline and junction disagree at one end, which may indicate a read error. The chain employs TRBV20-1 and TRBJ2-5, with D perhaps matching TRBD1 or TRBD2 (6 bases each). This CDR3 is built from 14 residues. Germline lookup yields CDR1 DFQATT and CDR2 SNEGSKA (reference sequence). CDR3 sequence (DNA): TGCAGTGCTGAGGGGGGAGGAGGGCAAGAGAACCAGTACTTC. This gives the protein CSAEGGGGQENQYF.

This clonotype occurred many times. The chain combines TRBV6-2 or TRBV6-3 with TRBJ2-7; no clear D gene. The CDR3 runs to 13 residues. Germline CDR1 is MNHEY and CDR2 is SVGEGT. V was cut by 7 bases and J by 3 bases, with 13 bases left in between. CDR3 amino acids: CASTQSEYYEQYF. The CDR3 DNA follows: TGTGCCAGCACCCAGTCGGAGTACTACGAGCAGTACTTC.

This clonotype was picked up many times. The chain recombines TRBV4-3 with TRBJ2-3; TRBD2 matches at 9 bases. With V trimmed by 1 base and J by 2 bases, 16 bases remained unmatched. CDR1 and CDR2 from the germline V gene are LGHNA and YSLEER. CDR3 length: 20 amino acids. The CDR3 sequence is CASSQVRLAGLRPPTDTQYF. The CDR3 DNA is TGCGCCAGCAGCCAAGTGAGGCTAGCGGGACTCCGACCTCCCACAGATACGCAGTATTTT.

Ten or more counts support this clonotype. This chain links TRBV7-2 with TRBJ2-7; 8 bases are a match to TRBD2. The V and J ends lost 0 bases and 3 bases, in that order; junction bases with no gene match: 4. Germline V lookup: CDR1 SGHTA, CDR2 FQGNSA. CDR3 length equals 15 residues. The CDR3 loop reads CASSLAQSGSYEQYF. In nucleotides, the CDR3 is TGTGCCAGCAGCTTAGCGCAGAGCGGGAGCTACGAGCAGTACTTC.

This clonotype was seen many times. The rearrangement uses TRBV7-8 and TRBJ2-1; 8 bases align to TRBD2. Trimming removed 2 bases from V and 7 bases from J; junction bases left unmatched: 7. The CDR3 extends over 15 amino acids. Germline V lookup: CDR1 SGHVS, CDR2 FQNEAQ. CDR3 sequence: CASSLQTLAANEQFF. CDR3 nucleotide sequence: TGTGCCAGCAGCTTACAGACACTAGCGGCAAATGAGCAGTTCTTC.

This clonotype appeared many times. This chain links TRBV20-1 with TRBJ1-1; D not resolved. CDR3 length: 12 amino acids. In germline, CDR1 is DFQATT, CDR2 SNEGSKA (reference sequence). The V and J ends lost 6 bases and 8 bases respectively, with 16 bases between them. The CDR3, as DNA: TGCAGTGCAAAATCGAGGTCCAGGGAAGCTTTCTTT. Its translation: CSAKSRSREAFF.

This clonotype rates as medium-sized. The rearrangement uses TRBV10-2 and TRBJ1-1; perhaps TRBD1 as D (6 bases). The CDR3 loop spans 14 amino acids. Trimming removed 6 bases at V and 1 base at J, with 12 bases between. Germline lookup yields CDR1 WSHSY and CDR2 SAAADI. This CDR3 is CASRVQGQNTEAFF. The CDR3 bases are TGCGCCAGCAGGGTTCAGGGGCAGAACACTGAAGCTTTCTTT.

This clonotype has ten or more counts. In DNA form, the CDR3 reads TGTGCCAGCAGCTCATCCCCTCTTGGGGAGCAGTACTTC. Protein sequence: CASSSSPLGEQYF. This chain links TRBV7-9 with TRBJ2-7; D call uncertain. Germline V CDR1 and CDR2: SEHNR, FQNEAQ (reference sequence). The CDR3 has 13 residues. Trimming shortened V by 4 bases and J by 7 bases, and 14 bases separated the two germline ends.

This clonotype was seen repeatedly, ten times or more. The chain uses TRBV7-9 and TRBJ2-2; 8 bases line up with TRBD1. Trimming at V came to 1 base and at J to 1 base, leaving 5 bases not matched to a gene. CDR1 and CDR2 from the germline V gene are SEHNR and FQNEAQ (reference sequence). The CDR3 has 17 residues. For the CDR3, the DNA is TGTGCCAGCAGCTTAGAAGTCGGGACAGGGAACACCGGGGAGCTGTTTTTT. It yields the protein CASSLEVGTGNTGELFF.